This TCR beta chain was found in a study of memory CD4+ T cells and cytomegalovirus serostatus. Study-wide points: The CMV-associated TCR signature appears largely within the CD4+ memory repertoire. A US-trained random forest predicted CMV serostatus with median AUC around 0.9. CD4+ memory repertoires contained about 40% of the roughly 160 reported CMV TCRbeta sequences.

Single viable CD3+CD4+CD8-CD45RO+ cells were sorted as the memory CD4+ T cells. About this clone itself: The antigen is not known.

As processed by the authors: After removing out-of-frame reads, around 2,100,000 distinct TCRbeta sequences remained. TCRdb keeps only in-frame clones here, not all; method: immunoSEQ multiplex PCR. V and J calls and clone size follow that table, whereas D and trimming were derived from the DNA. The profile covers around 61,000 clones, with roughly 87% appearing a single time and roughly 0.4% taken by the ten largest. The CDR3 is made up of 16 amino acids. V was shortened by 6 bases and J by 7 bases, with 25 bases between the two germline ends. Germline V CDR1 and CDR2: WNHNN, SYGVQD (reference sequence).

Material: memory CD4+ T cells from blood. V is TRBV10-1 and J is TRBJ2-7, with D perhaps matching TRBD1 (6 bases). This TCR came from an adult in good health and CMV-seronegative. The CDR3 protein is CASRELGATILGEQYF. Written as DNA, the CDR3 is TGCGCCAGCAGGGAGCTGGGGGCCACCATACTAGGGGAGCAGTACTTC.